This TCR beta chain derives from a study of cytomegalovirus exposure and HLA in healthy donors. Measured with immunoSEQ multiplex PCR; TCRdb has only the in-frame clones, and not every one. The sample carries about 180,000 clones, 85% recorded once. A single count supports this clone. The V and J ends lost 6 bases and 1 base respectively, with 12 bases between them. CDR3 size: 13 residues. Per the germline V gene, CDR1 is SQVTM and CDR2 is ANQGSEA. This receptor was taken from a man between 18 and 35 years old in good health and CMV-seropositive. The V gene is TRBV29-1, the J gene TRBJ1-1; possible D gene TRBD1, 6 bases. What was sequenced was PBMCs. The CDR3 protein is CSVQGLPNTEAFF. Written as DNA, the CDR3 is TGCAGCGTCCAGGGGCTACCGAACACTGAAGCTTTCTTT.